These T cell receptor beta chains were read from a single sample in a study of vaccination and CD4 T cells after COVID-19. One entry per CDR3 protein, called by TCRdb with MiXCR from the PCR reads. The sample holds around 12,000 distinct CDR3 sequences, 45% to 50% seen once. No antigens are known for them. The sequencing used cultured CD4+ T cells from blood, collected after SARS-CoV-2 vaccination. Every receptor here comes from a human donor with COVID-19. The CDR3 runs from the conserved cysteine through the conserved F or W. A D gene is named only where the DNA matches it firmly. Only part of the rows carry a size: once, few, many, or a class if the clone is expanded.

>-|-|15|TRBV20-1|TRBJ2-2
CSARGDGLNTGELFF
TGCAGTGCTAGAGGGGACGGCCTGAACACCGGGGAGCTGTTTTTT
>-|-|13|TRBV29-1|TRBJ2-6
CSVTGSGANVLTF
TGCAGCGTGACAGGCTCTGGGGCCAACGTCCTGACTTTC
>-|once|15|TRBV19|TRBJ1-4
CASSSWGGSNEKLFF
TGTGCCAGTAGTTCCTGGGGGGGGTCGAATGAAAAACTGTTTTTT
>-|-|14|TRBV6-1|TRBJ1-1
CASRAGPVSTEAFF
TGTGCCAGCAGGGCGGGCCCCGTGAGCACTGAAGCTTTCTTT
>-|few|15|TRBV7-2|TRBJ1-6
CASSPNAGNNSPLHF
TGTGCCAGCAGCCCGAACGCAGGGAATAATTCACCCCTCCACTTT
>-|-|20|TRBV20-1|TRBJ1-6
CSARTSDDPGSSPYNSPLHF
TGCAGTGCTAGAACCTCGGACGATCCGGGCTCTAGCCCCTATAATTCACCCCTCCACTTT
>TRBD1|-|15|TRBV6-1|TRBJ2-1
CASSDRGTGGREQFF
TGTGCCAGCAGTGATCGCGGGACAGGGGGACGGGAGCAGTTCTTC
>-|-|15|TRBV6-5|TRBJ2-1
CASSFIGVKANEQFF
TGTGCCAGCAGTTTCATCGGGGTCAAAGCTAATGAGCAGTTCTTC
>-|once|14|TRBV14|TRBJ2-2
CASSQTQGVGELFF
TGTGCCAGCAGCCAGACACAGGGTGTCGGGGAGCTGTTTTTT
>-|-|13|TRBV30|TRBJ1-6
CAWSLRRHLTLHF
TGTGCCTGGAGTCTCCGGCGGCATTTGACCCTCCACTTT
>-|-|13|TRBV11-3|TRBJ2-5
CAISPQGEETQYF
TGTGCCATTTCGCCACAGGGTGAAGAGACCCAGTACTTC
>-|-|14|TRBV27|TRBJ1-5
CASSFGGSNQPQHF
TGTGCCAGCAGTTTCGGGGGAAGCAATCAGCCCCAGCATTTT
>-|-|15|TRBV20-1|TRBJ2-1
CSASTGSSSYNEQFF
TGCAGTGCTAGTACGGGCTCTTCCTCCTACAATGAGCAGTTCTTC
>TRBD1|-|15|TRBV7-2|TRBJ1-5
CASSPDRGSNQPQHF
TGTGCCAGCAGCCCGGACAGGGGTAGCAATCAGCCCCAGCATTTT
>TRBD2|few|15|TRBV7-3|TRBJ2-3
CASSLRRGGTDTQYF
TGTGCCAGCAGCTTAAGGCGGGGGGGCACAGATACGCAGTATTTT
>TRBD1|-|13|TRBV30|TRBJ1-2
CAWSKGQPYGYTF
TGTGCCTGGAGTAAGGGACAGCCGTATGGCTACACCTTC
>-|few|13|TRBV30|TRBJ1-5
CAWNRGRNQPQHF
TGTGCCTGGAATCGGGGGCGGAATCAGCCCCAGCATTTT
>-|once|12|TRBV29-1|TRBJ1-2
CSVGGGNYGYTF
TGCAGCGTGGGGGGGGGTAACTATGGCTACACCTTC
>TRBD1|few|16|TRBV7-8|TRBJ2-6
CASSGGQSSGANVLTF
TGTGCCAGCAGCGGGGGACAGTCCTCTGGGGCCAACGTCCTGACTTTC
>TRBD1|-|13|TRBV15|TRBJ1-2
CATSKVGTDGYTF
TGTGCCACCAGCAAAGTTGGGACAGATGGCTACACCTTC
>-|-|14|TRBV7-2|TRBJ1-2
CASSLTLLPYGYTF
TGTGCCAGCAGCCTCACCCTACTGCCCTATGGTTACACCTTC
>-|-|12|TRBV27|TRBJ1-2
CASSSSTGGYTF
TGTGCCAGCAGTTCGTCGACAGGTGGCTACACCTTC
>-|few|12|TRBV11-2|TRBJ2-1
CASSISGNEQFF
TGTGCCAGCAGCATATCGGGTAATGAGCAGTTCTTC
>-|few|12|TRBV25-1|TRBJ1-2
CASQEGIYGYTF
TGTGCCAGTCAGGAGGGAATATATGGCTACACCTTC
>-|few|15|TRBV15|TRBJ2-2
CATSRTTGRSGELFF
TGTGCCACCAGCAGAACGACAGGTAGATCCGGGGAGCTGTTTTTT
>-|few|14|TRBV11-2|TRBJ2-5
CASSSWDSQETQYF
TGTGCCAGCAGCTCCTGGGACTCTCAAGAGACCCAGTACTTC
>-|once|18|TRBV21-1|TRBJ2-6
CASSNRTGGSSGANVLTF
TGTGCCAGCAGCAATAGGACAGGGGGCAGCTCTGGGGCCAACGTCCTGACTTTC
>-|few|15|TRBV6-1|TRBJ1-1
CASIPVGAPNTEAFF
TGTGCCAGCATCCCGGTGGGGGCGCCGAACACTGAAGCTTTCTTT
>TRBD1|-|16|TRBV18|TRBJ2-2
CASSPLGTANTGELFF
TGTGCCAGCTCACCTCTTGGGACAGCGAACACCGGGGAGCTGTTTTTT
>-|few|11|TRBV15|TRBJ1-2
CATSRGQAYTF
TGTGCCACCAGCAGAGGACAAGCCTACACCTTC
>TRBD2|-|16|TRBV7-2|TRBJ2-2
CASSPGLAGSTGELFF
TGTGCCAGCAGCCCGGGACTAGCGGGGTCAACCGGGGAGCTGTTTTTT